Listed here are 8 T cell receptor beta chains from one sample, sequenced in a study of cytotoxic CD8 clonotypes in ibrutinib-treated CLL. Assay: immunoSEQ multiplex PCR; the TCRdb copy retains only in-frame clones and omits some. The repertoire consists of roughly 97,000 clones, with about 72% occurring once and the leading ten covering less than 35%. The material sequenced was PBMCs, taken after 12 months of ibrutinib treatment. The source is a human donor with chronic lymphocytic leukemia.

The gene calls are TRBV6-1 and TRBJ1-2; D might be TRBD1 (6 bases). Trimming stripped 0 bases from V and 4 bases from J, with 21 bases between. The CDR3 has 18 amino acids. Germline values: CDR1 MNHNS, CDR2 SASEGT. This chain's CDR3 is CASSEAGGRGTRFYGYTF. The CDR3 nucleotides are TGTGCCAGCAGTGAAGCCGGGGGCAGGGGAACGCGGTTCTATGGCTACACCTTC.

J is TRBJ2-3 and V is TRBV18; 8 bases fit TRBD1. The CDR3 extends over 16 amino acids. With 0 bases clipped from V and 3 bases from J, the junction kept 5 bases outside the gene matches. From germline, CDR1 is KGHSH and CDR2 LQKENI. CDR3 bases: TGTGCCAGCTCACCACCGCTAACAGGGGGGACAGATACGCAGTATTTT. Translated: CASSPPLTGGTDTQYF.

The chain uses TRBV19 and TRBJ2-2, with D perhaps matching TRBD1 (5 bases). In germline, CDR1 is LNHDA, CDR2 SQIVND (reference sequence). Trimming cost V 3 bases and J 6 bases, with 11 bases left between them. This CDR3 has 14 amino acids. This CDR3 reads CASSIPGFPGELFF. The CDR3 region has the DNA TGTGCCAGTAGTATCCCAGGGTTTCCCGGGGAGCTGTTTTTT. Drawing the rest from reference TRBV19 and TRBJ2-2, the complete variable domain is DGGITQSPKYLFRKEGQNVTLSCEQNLNHDAMYWYRQDPGQGLRLIYYSQIVNDFQKGDIAEGYSVSREKKESFPLTVTSAQKNPTAFYLCASSIPGFPGELFFGEGSRLTVL.

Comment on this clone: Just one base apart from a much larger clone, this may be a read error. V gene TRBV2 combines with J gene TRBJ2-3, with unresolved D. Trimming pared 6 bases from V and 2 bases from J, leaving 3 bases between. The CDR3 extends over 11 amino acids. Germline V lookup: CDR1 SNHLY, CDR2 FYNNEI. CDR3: CASRYTDTQYF. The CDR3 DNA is TGTGCCAGCAGATACACAGATACGCAGTATTTT. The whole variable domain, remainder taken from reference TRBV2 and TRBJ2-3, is EPEVTQTPSHQVTQMGQEVILRCVPISNHLYFYWYRQILGQKVEFLVSFYNNEISEKSEIFDDQFSVERPDGSNFTLKIRSTKLEDSAMYFCASRYTDTQYFGPGTRLTVL.

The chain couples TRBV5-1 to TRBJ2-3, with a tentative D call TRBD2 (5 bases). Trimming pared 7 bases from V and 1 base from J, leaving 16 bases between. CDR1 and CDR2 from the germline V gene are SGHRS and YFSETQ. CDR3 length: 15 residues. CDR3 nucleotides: TGCGCCAGCGGCTCTCGGGGATCGGGCACAGATACGCAGTATTTT. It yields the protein CASGSRGSGTDTQYF.

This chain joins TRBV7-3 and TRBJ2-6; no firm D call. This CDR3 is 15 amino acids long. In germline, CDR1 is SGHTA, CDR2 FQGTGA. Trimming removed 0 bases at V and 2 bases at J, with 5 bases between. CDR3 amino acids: CASSLTTPGANVLTF. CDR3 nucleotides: TGTGCCAGCAGCTTAACCACCCCTGGGGCCAACGTCCTGACTTTC.

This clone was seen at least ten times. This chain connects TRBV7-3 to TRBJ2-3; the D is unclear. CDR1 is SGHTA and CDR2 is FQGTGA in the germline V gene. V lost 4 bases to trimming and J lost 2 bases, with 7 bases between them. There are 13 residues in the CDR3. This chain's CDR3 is CASSSLPTDTQYF. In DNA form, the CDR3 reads TGTGCCAGCAGCTCTCTCCCCACAGATACGCAGTATTTT. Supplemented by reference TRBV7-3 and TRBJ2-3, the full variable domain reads GAGVSQTPSNKVTEKGKYVELRCDPISGHTALYWYRQSLGQGPEFLIYFQGTGAADDSGLPNDRFFAVRPEGSVSTLKIQRTERGDSAVYLCASSSLPTDTQYFGPGTRLTVL.

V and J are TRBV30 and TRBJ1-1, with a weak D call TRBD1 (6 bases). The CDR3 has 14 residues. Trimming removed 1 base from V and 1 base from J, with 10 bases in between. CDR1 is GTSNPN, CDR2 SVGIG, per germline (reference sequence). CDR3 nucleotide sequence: TGTGCCTGGAGTGGGCTGACAGGGAACACTGAAGCTTTCTTT. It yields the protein CAWSGLTGNTEAFF.